The clone carrying this T cell receptor (beta chain) was seen at least ten times. As yet, its antigen is unknown. CDR3 length: 13 residues. V trimming: 11 bases; J trimming: 1 base; junction bases outside the gene matches: 4. CDR1 and CDR2 from the germline V gene are SGHTA and FQGNSA. The data belong to a study of spatial heterogeneity in lung cancer. About the research overall: Every unique TCR and UMI combination, on average, appeared more than ten times in raw reads. Study conclusions and caveats: The estimate shows that only about 6.6% of tumor T cells were covered for alpha and 12% to 15% for beta chains. The study found that expanded intratumoral alpha and beta TCR counts tracked tumor mutation counts.

Time point noted: sample taken at primary tumor resection. Tumor, nontumor lung or frozen PBMC supplied whole RNA that was sequenced unsorted. Every TCR cDNA molecule bore a unique molecular identifier. In TCRdb, the 5' RACE reads were re-called with MiXCR into one record per CDR3 protein. The sample shows 16,000 or so distinct CDR3 sequences, 4.5% to 7% of them seen only once. The sample was lung tumor tissue, taken at surgery. The J gene is TRBJ2-1, the V gene TRBV7-2; TRBD2 aligns across 8 bases. The clonotype was recovered from a female donor with early-stage non-small cell lung cancer. The CDR3 sequence is CACGGSSYNEQFF. The CDR3 region has the DNA TGTGCCTGCGGGGGGAGTTCCTACAATGAGCAGTTCTTC.